The next 23 T cell receptor beta chains were all read from a single sample in a study of monozygotic twins with cystic fibrosis. Data came from immunoSEQ multiplex PCR; TCRdb stores just in-frame clones and leaves some out. The sample lists just under 20,000 clones; around 90% were seen once. Sequences were obtained from blood. These receptors were collected from a girl aged 2-15 years with cystic fibrosis.

The chain uses TRBV4-3 and TRBJ2-5, with D tentatively TRBD1 (6 bases). The V end lost 3 bases, the J end lost 3 bases, and 14 bases lay between the germline ends. Germline lookup yields CDR1 LGHNA and CDR2 YSLEER. This CDR3 contains 15 residues. CDR3 region: CASSQGTGLEETQYF. For the CDR3, the DNA is TGCGCCAGCAGCCAGGGAACAGGGCTCGAAGAGACCCAGTACTTC.

This chain links TRBV6-5 with TRBJ1-1; D not certain. Germline lookup yields CDR1 MNHEY and CDR2 SVGAGI. Between the trimmed V and J ends, which lost 3 bases and 4 bases, there was a span of 15 bases. The CDR3 runs to 15 residues. The CDR3 protein is CASSYSVRRGTEAFF. CDR3 nucleotide sequence: TGTGCCAGCAGTTATAGTGTACGTCGAGGCACTGAAGCTTTCTTT.

CDR3: CASSVDTKGRNTGELFF. The CDR3 nucleotides read TGTGCCAGCAGCGTAGACACGAAGGGTCGTAACACCGGGGAGCTGTTTTTT. The rearrangement uses TRBV9 and TRBJ2-2; D is unresolved. With 0 bases removed from V and 2 bases from J, the gap between germline ends came to 14 bases. CDR3 length equals 17 residues. Germline V gives CDR1 SGDLS, CDR2 YYNGEE.

This chain joins TRBV30 and TRBJ1-2, with TRBD1 as a possible D gene (5 bases). CDR1 is GTSNPN and CDR2 is SVGIG in the germline V gene (reference sequence). The CDR3 length is 12 residues. V was trimmed by 3 bases and J by 8 bases, leaving 13 bases between them. CDR3 DNA: TGTGCCTGGAGAACAGGTCCGGGGGGCTACACCTTC. This translates into CAWRTGPGGYTF.

The chain is built from TRBV6-5 and TRBJ2-1; unclear D gene. V was cut by 2 bases and J by 8 bases, with 19 bases left in between. Per germline, CDR1 MNHEY and CDR2 SVGAGI. CDR3 length equals 16 residues. CDR3 region: CASSYDAPPAQDEQFF. DNA for the CDR3: TGTGCCAGCAGTTACGATGCTCCGCCGGCTCAGGATGAGCAGTTCTTC.

V usage is TRBV5-8 and J usage is TRBJ2-7; TRBD2 is a possible D gene (6 bases). The CDR3 runs 14 residues. Trimming left V 7 bases short and J 4 bases short, with 18 bases between. Germline V gene sequence: CDR1 SGHTS, CDR2 YDEGEE. The CDR3 coding sequence is TGTGCCAGCCGGCATTGGAGGGAGACTTACGAGCAGTACTTC. This codes for CASRHWRETYEQYF.

The chain recombines TRBV13 with TRBJ1-4; 7 nucleotides match TRBD1. Germline loops: CDR1 PRHDT, CDR2 FYEKMQ (reference sequence). The V gene end was trimmed by 5 bases and the J gene end by 8 bases; junction bases not matched to a gene: 8. There are 14 residues in the CDR3. In nucleotides, the CDR3 is TGTGCCAGCAGCCGGGGAGGGGGCAGAGAAAAACTGTTTTTT. Translation gives CASSRGGGREKLFF.

V is TRBV30 and J is TRBJ1-5; no clear D. The CDR3 is made up of 13 amino acids. Trimming stripped 3 bases from V and 0 bases from J, with 6 bases between. The V gene's germline CDR1 is GTSNPN and CDR2 SVGIG (reference sequence). CDR3 protein: CAWSPLSNQPQHF. The CDR3 region has the DNA TGTGCCTGGAGCCCCCTTAGCAATCAGCCCCAGCATTTT. The full variable domain, with the rest looked up from reference TRBV30 and TRBJ1-5, is SQTIHQWPATLVQPVGSPLSLECTVEGTSNPNLYWYRQAAGRGLQLLFYSVGIGQISSEVPQNLSASRPQDRQFILSSKKLLLSDSGFYLCAWSPLSNQPQHFGDGTRLSIL.

CDR3 region: CASSFGGEGKTTNQNIQYF. The CDR3 DNA sequence: TGTGCCAGCAGCTTTGGGGGTGAGGGGAAGACTACGAACCAAAACATTCAGTACTTC. The chain links TRBV11-1 to TRBJ2-4; either TRBD1 or TRBD2 may fit D (5 bases each). Trimming took 3 bases from V and 5 from J, leaving 26 bases between them. Germline assignment: CDR1 SGHAT and CDR2 FQDESV (reference sequence). This CDR3 is 19 amino acids long.

The rearrangement uses TRBV5-1 and TRBJ1-6; no clear D gene. From germline, CDR1 is SGHRS and CDR2 YFSETQ. CDR3 length: 15 amino acids. Trimming removed 4 bases at V and 8 bases at J, with 16 bases between. CDR3 residues: CASSLRTDEDSPLHF. The CDR3 nucleotides are TGCGCCAGCAGCCTCCGGACCGATGAGGATTCACCCCTCCACTTT.

This clone turned up a few times. This chain links TRBV19 with TRBJ2-1; maybe TRBD1 (7 bases). Germline V gene data show CDR1 as LNHDA and CDR2 as SQIVND (reference sequence). This CDR3 contains 16 residues. With 1 base removed from V and 4 bases from J, the gap between germline ends came to 14 bases. CDR3 nucleotide sequence: TGTGCCAGTAGTATAGTGGAGGGGGCGGGGTACAATGAGCAGTTCTTC. This encodes CASSIVEGAGYNEQFF.

This chain links TRBV4-3 with TRBJ2-1; perhaps TRBD2 as D (6 bases). The CDR3 runs 17 residues. The V end was cut by 1 base, the J end by 4 bases, with 17 bases between. Per germline, CDR1 LGHNA and CDR2 YSLEER. The CDR3 coding sequence is TGCGCCAGCAGCCAAGGGGTAGGAGGGAGAAAATACAATGAGCAGTTCTTC. Encoded protein: CASSQGVGGRKYNEQFF.

This rearrangement joins TRBV10-3 to TRBJ2-5, with D uncertain. The end of the DNA aligns better with TRBJ2-7, so the J call may be wrong. The CDR3 is 13 amino acids. The germline V gene has CDR1 ENHRY and CDR2 SYGVKD. This CDR3 reads CAISPDHSYEQYF. For the CDR3, the DNA is TGTGCCATCAGTCCGGACCACTCCTACGAGCAGTACTTC.

This chain connects TRBV19 to TRBJ2-7, with TRBD1 as a possible D gene (6 bases). The germline gives CDR1 LNHDA, CDR2 SQIVND (reference sequence). Trimming removed 1 base at V and 2 bases at J, with 9 bases between. The CDR3 runs to 14 residues. DNA for the CDR3: TGTGCCAGTAGTATAGGCCGGGACACCTACGAGCAGTACTTC. Translating gives CASSIGRDTYEQYF.

The CDR3 spells CASSYLAGGEETQYF. As DNA, the CDR3 is TGTGCCAGCAGTTACTTAGCGGGAGGTGAAGAGACCCAGTACTTC. The chain is built from TRBV6-6 and TRBJ2-5, with 10 bases fitting TRBD2. This CDR3 is 15 amino acids long. From germline, CDR1 is MNHNY and CDR2 SVGAGI (reference sequence). Unmatched junction bases numbered 2, after V lost 1 base and J lost 3 bases.

V gene TRBV9 combines with J gene TRBJ1-1; tentative D call: TRBD1 (5 bases). V was cut by 2 bases and J by 1 base, with 6 bases left in between. Looked up from germline, CDR1 is SGDLS and CDR2 is YYNGEE. The CDR3 consists of 13 residues. The CDR3 sequence is CASSVRENTEAFF. Here the CDR3 DNA reads TGTGCCAGCAGCGTCAGGGAGAACACTGAAGCTTTCTTT.

The chain uses TRBV6-1 and TRBJ1-4; TRBD1 matches at 9 bases. The CDR3 runs 15 residues. V shed 2 bases, J shed 6 bases, and the junction held 4 bases outside the gene matches. CDR1 is MNHNS and CDR2 is SASEGT in the germline V gene. The CDR3 loop is CASSENRGRDEKLFF. The DNA for the CDR3 is TGTGCCAGCAGTGAAAACAGGGGGCGCGATGAAAAACTGTTTTTT.

The genes are TRBV7-9 and TRBJ2-7, with 9 bases matching TRBD1. In germline, CDR1 is SEHNR, CDR2 FQNEAQ (reference sequence). CDR3 length: 16 residues. Losses at the gene ends were 5 bases for V and 3 bases for J; bases not matched to a gene: 11. CDR3 protein: CASSRSGRDRVYEQYF. Written as DNA, the CDR3 is TGTGCCAGCAGCCGATCGGGCCGGGACAGGGTCTACGAGCAGTACTTC.

The chain combines TRBV5-4 with TRBJ1-1, with TRBD1 matching 11 bases. This CDR3 region has 15 residues. The trim removed 4 bases at V and 4 bases at J, leaving 6 bases unmatched. Germline CDR1 is SGHNT and CDR2 is YYREEE (reference sequence). CDR3 amino acids: CASSGTGGWGTEAFF. For the CDR3, the DNA is TGTGCCAGCAGCGGGACAGGGGGATGGGGCACTGAAGCTTTCTTT.

The V gene is TRBV7-8, the J gene TRBJ1-1; no clear D gene. Trimming pared 2 bases from V and 0 bases from J, leaving 19 bases between. Germline-derived CDR1 and CDR2 are SGHVS and FQNEAQ. This CDR3 is built from 18 residues. The CDR3 loop reads CASSLMGRIAPMNTEAFF. The DNA for the CDR3 is TGTGCCAGCAGCTTAATGGGCAGGATAGCACCCATGAACACTGAAGCTTTCTTT.

V gene TRBV2 combines with J gene TRBJ1-3; D is ambiguous. Germline CDR1 and CDR2: SNHLY and FYNNEI. The CDR3 extends over 15 amino acids. The V gene lost 1 base and the J gene lost 0 bases, with 7 bases spanning the gap. This chain's CDR3 is CASSEGVGSGNTIYF. The DNA of the CDR3 is TGTGCCAGCAGTGAAGGGGTGGGCTCTGGAAACACCATATATTTT.

This chain links TRBV28 with TRBJ1-5; D is possibly TRBD1 (5 bases). V lost 8 bases, J lost 0 bases, and 17 bases lay in between. CDR1 is MDHEN and CDR2 is SYDVKM in the germline V gene. The CDR3 covers 16 residues. CDR3 residues: CASVSPGSYSNQPQHF. The CDR3 DNA is TGTGCCAGCGTTAGTCCAGGGTCGTATAGCAATCAGCCCCAGCATTTT.

This clone has more than one count but fewer than ten. The gene calls are TRBV5-6 and TRBJ1-2; D may be TRBD1 (5 bases). CDR1 is SGHDT and CDR2 is YYEEEE in the germline V gene. The V end was cut by 1 base, the J end by 5 bases, with 9 bases between. The CDR3 has 13 amino acids. CDR3: CASSLPGEYGYTF. The CDR3 region has the DNA TGTGCCAGCAGCTTGCCGGGGGAATATGGCTACACCTTC.